One T cell receptor (beta chain) is described in this entry. What it recognizes is unknown. The sample is drawn from a study of cytomegalovirus exposure and HLA in healthy donors. Overall study results and limits: An ancestry cluster, one associated with Asian ancestry, reportedly showed fewer N-insertions than the approximately 660-donor mean in a later analysis.

The study ran its PCR with 60 Vbeta and 13 Jbeta primers. The data were produced by immunoSEQ multiplex PCR, yet TCRdb's version contains in-frame clones alone and is incomplete. The repertoire holds about 100,000 clones, with about 81% as singletons. This sequence originates from a man in his forties in good health and CMV-seropositive. The specimen was PBMCs.

For the CDR3, the DNA is TGCGCCAGCAGCTTAGGACTAGCGGGGGACTACAATGAGCAGTTCTTC. This sequence encodes CASSLGLAGDYNEQFF. The chain links TRBV5-1 to TRBJ2-1, with 13 bases identical to TRBD2. The CDR3 spans 16 residues. The V and J ends lost 2 bases and 3 bases, in that order; junction bases with no gene match: 2. Germline CDR1 and CDR2: SGHRS and YFSETQ.